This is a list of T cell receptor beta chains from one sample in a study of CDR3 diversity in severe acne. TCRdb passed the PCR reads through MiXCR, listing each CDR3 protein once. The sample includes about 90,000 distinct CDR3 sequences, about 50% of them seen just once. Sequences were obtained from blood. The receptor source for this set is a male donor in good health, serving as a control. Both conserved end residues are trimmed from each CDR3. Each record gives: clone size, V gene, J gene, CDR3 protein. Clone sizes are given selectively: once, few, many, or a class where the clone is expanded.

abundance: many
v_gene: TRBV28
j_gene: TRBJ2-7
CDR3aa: ASSPFAGGSYEQY

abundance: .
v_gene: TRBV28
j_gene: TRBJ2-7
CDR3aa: ASSQQGGPYEQY

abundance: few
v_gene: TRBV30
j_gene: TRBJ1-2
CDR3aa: AWTTRGDYGYT

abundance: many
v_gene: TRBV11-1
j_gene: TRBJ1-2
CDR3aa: ASSSDFPSHYGYT

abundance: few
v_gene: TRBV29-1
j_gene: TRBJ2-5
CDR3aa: SVEGTGGAETQY

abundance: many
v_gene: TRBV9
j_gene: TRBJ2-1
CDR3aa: ASSASPSNEQF

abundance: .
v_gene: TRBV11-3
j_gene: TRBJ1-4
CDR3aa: ASSQRDGDGKLF

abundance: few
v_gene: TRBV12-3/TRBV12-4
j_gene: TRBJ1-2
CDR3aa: ASSKGYYGYT

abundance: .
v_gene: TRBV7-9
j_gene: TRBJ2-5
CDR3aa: ASSKESGSGETQY

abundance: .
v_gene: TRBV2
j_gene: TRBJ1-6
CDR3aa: ASSGGQGHSLLH

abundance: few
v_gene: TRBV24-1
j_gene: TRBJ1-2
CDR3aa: ATITGTHGYT

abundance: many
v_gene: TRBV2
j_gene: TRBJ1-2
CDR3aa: ASSVGSRGYT

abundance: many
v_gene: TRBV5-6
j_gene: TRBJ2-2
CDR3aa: ASSLLDSTGELF

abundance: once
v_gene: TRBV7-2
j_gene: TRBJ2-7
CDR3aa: ASSLARSGGEQY

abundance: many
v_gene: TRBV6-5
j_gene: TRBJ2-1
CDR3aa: ASSYPASGRPNEQF

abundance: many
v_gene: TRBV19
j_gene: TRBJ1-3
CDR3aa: ASEDRGRTGGNTIY

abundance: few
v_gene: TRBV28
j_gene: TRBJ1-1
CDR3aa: ASSPLGPRNTEAF

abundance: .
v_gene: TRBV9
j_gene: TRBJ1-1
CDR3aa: ASISRRRDRGAATEAF

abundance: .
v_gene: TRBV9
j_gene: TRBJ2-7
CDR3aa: ASSATVTSAASYEQY

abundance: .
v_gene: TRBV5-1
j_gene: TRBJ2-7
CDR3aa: ASKLGDRAYEQY

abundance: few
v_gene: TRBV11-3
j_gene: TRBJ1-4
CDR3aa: ASSSPNSRGDQLF

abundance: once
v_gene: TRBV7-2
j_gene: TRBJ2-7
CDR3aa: ASSYRHEAYEQY

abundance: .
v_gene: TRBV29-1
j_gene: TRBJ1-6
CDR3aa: SVRTDGNSPLH

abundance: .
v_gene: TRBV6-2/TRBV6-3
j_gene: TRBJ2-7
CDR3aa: ASSRNRDGSYEQY

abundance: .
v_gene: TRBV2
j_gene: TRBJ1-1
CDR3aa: ASSEGGGLNTEAF

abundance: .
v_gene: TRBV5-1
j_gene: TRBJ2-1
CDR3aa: ASSLGTGFGNEQF

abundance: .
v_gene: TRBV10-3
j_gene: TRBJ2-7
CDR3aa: AISEGARGSGEQY

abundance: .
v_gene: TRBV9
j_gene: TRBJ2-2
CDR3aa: ASSVPMGLAGGTGELF

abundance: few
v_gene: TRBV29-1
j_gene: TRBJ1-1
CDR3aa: SVGEGLNTEAF

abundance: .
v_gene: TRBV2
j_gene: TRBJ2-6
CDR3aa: ARHRVGANVLT

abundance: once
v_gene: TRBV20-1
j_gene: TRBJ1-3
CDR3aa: SAGDRGRNTIY

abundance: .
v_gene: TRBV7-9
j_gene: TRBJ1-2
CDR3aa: ASSPPVAENYGYT

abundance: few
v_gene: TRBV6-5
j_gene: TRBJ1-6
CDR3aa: ASSEQGRSYNSPLH

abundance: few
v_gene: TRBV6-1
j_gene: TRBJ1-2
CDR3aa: ASSEALGQGNYGYT

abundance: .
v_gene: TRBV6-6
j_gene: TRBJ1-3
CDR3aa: ASSYGGRRDGYTIY

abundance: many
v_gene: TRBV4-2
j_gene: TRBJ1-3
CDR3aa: ASSHRPAEGNTIY

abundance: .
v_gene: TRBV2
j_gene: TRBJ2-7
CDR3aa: ASSEFILGGGYEQY

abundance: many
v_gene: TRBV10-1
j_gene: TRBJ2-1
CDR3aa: AIAIPQLNEQF

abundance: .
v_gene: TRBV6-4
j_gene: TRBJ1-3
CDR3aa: ATQGDSGNTIY

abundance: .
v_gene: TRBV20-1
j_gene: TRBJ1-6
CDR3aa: SASRQAGSPLH

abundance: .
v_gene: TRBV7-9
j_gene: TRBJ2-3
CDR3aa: ASSYGQSADTQY

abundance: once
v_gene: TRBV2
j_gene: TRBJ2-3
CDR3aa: ASSAPHRGRGTDTQY

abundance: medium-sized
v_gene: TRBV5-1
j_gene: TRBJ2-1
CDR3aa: ASSLAQGAIDEQF

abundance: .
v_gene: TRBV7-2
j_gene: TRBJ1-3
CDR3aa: ASSSNIGTGDGNTIY

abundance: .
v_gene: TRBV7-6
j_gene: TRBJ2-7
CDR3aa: ASSTGTISEQY

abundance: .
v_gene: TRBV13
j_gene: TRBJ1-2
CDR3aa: ASNSGGQDYGYT

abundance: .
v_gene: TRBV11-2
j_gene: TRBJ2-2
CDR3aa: ASSHTTLNTGELF

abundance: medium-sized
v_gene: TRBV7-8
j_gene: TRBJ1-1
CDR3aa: ASSPRTGNTEAF

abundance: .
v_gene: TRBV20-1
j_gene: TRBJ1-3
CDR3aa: SAWDRTSGNTIY

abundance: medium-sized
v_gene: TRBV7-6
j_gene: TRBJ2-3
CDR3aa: ASSLVASGVTDTQY